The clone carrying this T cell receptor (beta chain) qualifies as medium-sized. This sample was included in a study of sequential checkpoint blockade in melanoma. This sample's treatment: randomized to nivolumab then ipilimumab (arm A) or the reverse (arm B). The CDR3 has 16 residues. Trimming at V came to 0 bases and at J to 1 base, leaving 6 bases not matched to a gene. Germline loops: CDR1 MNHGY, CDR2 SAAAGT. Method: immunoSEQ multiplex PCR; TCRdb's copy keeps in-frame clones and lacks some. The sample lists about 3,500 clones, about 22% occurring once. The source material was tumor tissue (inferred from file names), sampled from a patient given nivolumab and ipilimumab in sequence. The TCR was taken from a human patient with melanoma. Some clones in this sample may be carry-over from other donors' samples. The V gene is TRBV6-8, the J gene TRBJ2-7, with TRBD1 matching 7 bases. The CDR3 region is CASSYSRQGLSYEQYF. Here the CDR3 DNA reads TGTGCCAGCAGTTACTCTCGACAGGGTCTTTCCTACGAGCAGTACTTC.